This T cell receptor beta chain was sequenced for a study of T cells of healthy individuals (dated by TCRdb to about 2018). The method behind the library was 5' RACE. Sequencing relied on an Illumina MiSeq. The public reads were run again by TCRdb, first through fastp at Q25 and then through MiXCR, and only productive beta chains were kept. For every CDR3 protein sequence, its rows merge into one entry that carries the most common genes and DNA. This sample holds about 82,000 distinct CDR3 sequences; roughly 5.1% were observed only once. Jointly, the top ten make up around 8% of the sample. This clonotype was observed a handful of times. What this receptor recognizes is not known. No qualities accompany the bases; no much larger clone lies one base away. This receptor was obtained from a female donor in good health.

The CDR3 reads CASSGILSGNSPRTDTQYF. At the DNA level, the sequence is TGCGCCAGCAGCGGCATCCTTAGCGGGAACTCCCCCCGCACAGATACGCAGTATTTT. The chain employs TRBV5-1 and TRBJ2-3; 8 central nucleotides agree with TRBD2. As encoded in the germline V gene, CDR1 is SGHRS while CDR2 is YFSETQ. V is pruned by 4 bases and J by 1 base, leaving 17 bases of the junction without a gene match. The CDR3, cysteine through phenylalanine, is 19 amino acids long. The read is trimmed to its CDR3 DNA, 57 bases read in frame from base 1.